This is a list of T cell receptor beta chains from one sample in a study of tumor-infiltrating lymphocytes in primary liver carcinoma. TCRdb independently ran MiXCR on the multiplex PCR reads; one entry per CDR3 protein. The sample contains about 320,000 distinct CDR3 sequences, 45% to 70% of which appear only once. Sequenced material: peripheral blood. The receptors come from a young woman with primary liver carcinoma and hepatitis B virus infection. The CDR3 runs from the conserved cysteine through the conserved F or W. Each record gives: J gene, CDR3 length, V gene, CDR3 protein.

j_gene: TRBJ2-3; len: 11; v_gene: TRBV6-2/TRBV6-3; CDR3aa: CITGRTDTQYF
j_gene: TRBJ2-5; len: 14; v_gene: TRBV6-1; CDR3aa: CASRIDRIQETQYF
j_gene: TRBJ2-7; len: 13; v_gene: TRBV29-1; CDR3aa: CSVADRSSYEQYF
j_gene: TRBJ2-1; len: 16; v_gene: TRBV5-6; CDR3aa: CASSLRPAGTYNEQFF
j_gene: TRBJ2-7; len: 15; v_gene: TRBV6-2/TRBV6-3; CDR3aa: CASTQDRVRSYERYF
j_gene: TRBJ1-1; len: 15; v_gene: TRBV5-6; CDR3aa: CARSLPRVRNTEAFF
j_gene: TRBJ2-7; len: 15; v_gene: TRBV6-6; CDR3aa: CVSSPRGLTSYEQYF
j_gene: TRBJ2-3; len: 15; v_gene: TRBV11-2; CDR3aa: CASIRGLAATDPQYF
j_gene: TRBJ2-5; len: 15; v_gene: TRBV21-1; CDR3aa: CASSKGVEVQETQYF
j_gene: TRBJ1-2; len: 17; v_gene: TRBV28; CDR3aa: CASSLPTTGGANYGYTF
j_gene: TRBJ2-1; len: 18; v_gene: TRBV11-1; CDR3aa: CASSSFRDRSDLGNEQFF
j_gene: TRBJ2-5; len: 18; v_gene: TRBV5-1; CDR3aa: CASRPPGTGVISQETQYF
j_gene: TRBJ2-3; len: 12; v_gene: TRBV30; CDR3aa: CAWVEARDTQYF
j_gene: TRBJ2-1; len: 13; v_gene: TRBV29-1; CDR3aa: CSVSGSMYNEQFF
j_gene: TRBJ1-1; len: 12; v_gene: TRBV5-6; CDR3aa: CASNGLSTEAFF
j_gene: TRBJ2-5; len: 13; v_gene: TRBV14; CDR3aa: CASSRGLQETQYF
j_gene: TRBJ2-7; len: 13; v_gene: TRBV6-2/TRBV6-3; CDR3aa: CASRGQTDYEQYF